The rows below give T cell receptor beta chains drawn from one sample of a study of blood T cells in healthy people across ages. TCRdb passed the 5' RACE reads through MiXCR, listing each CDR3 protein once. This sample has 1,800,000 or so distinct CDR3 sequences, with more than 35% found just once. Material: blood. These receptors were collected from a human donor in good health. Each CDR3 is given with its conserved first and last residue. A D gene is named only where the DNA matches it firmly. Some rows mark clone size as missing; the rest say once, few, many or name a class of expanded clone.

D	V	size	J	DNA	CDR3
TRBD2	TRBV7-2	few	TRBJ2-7	TGTGCCAGCAGCCGTATAGGCGGAGCGGGGGGGTACTACGAGCAGTACTTC	CASSRIGGAGGYYEQYF
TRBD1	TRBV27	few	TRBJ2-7	TGTGCCAGCAGTTCACGGGGATTCCAAGGGACAGGCGCAAAATCCTACGAGCAGTACTTC	CASSSRGFQGTGAKSYEQYF
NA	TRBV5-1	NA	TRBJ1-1	TGCGCCAGCAGCTTGGAGGGCAGCCTTGAAGCTTTCTTT	CASSLEGSLEAFF
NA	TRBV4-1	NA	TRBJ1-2	TGCGCCAGCAGCCTAGAAACCTTAGGAGAGGGCTATGGCTACACCTTC	CASSLETLGEGYGYTF
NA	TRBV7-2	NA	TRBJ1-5	TGTGCCAGCAGCTCTCAACTACAGAGTTGGGGGCAGCCCCAGCATTTT	CASSSQLQSWGQPQHF
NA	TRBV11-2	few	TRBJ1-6	TGTGCCAGCAGCTTAGAAAGAGGACGGAATTCACCCCTCCACTTT	CASSLERGRNSPLHF
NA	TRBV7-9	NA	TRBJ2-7	TGTGCCAGCAGCCCGCACTCGGGTCAGCTGTACGAGCAGTACTTC	CASSPHSGQLYEQYF
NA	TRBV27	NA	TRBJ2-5	TGTGCCAGCAGTCCGGGGGCCCGGGAGACCCAGTACTTC	CASSPGARETQYF
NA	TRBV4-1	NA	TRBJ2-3	TGCGCCAGCAGCCAAGATCCATTTCAGGGTCACACAGATACGCAGTATTTT	CASSQDPFQGHTDTQYF
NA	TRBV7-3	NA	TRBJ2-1	TGTGCCGGCAGCTTAACGTTTCGGGGGGCCAGATACAATGAGCAGTTCTTC	CAGSLTFRGARYNEQFF
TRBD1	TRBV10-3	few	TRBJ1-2	TGTGCCAGTACTAATGGACAGGGCCTCCTAGGCTACACCTTC	CASTNGQGLLGYTF
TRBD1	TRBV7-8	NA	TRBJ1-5	TGTGCCAGCAGCTTAGATGCCGGGACAGGGGGCTCGAGCAATCAGCCCCAGCATTTT	CASSLDAGTGGSSNQPQHF
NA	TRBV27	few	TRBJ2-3	TGTGCCAGCAGTTCCGGAGAGGTGACAGATACGCAGTATTTT	CASSSGEVTDTQYF
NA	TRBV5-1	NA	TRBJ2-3	TGCGCCAGCAGCCCGCTGCAGGGCGCAGATACGCAGTATTTT	CASSPLQGADTQYF
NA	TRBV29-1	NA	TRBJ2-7	TGCAGCGTTGGGGTTAGCTTCACCAACGAGCAGTACTTC	CSVGVSFTNEQYF
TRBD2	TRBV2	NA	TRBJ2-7	TGTGCCAGCAGTGGGACTAGCGGAAATCTCTACGAGCAGTACTTC	CASSGTSGNLYEQYF
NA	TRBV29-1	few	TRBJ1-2	TGCAGCGTTTACGGCAGGGACTATGGCTACACCTTC	CSVYGRDYGYTF
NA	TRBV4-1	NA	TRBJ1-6	TGCGCCAGCAGCCAAGTTGGGACCCCGCGAGATAATTCACCCCTCCACTTT	CASSQVGTPRDNSPLHF
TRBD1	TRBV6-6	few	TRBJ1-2	TGTGCCAGCGGTGGGACAGGACGCGCTTATGGCTACACCTTC	CASGGTGRAYGYTF
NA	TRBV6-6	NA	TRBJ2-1	TGTGCCAGCAACTCGGACTATCTTGCGGAGCAGTTCTTC	CASNSDYLAEQFF
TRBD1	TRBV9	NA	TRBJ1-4	TGTGCCAGCAGCGTAGAAGGACAGGGGTTGGAAAAACTGTTTTTT	CASSVEGQGLEKLFF
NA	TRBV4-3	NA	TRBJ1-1	TGCGCCAGCGGCACCGGTGGACGTGCTTTCTTT	CASGTGGRAFF
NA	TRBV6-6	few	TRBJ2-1	TGTGCCAGCACCTCAATCCGGGGTGAGCAGTTCTTC	CASTSIRGEQFF
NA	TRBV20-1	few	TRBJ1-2	TGCAGTGCTAGAGCCCTAAACCTCTTACTAGACAGCTTCTATGGCTACACCTTC	CSARALNLLLDSFYGYTF
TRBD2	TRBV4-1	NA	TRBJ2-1	TGCGCCAGCAGCCAAGTAGCGGGGGGCCTAGCCTACAATGAGCAGTTCTTC	CASSQVAGGLAYNEQFF
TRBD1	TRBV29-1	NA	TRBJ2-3	TGCAGCGTCCTAAAGGGGACAGGGAGGACAGATACGCAGTATTTT	CSVLKGTGRTDTQYF
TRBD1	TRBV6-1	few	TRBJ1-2	TGTGCCAGCAGTGGTGGGACAGAACTTTATGGCTACACCTTC	CASSGGTELYGYTF
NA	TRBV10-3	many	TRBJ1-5	TGTGCCATCAGTGACAGGGATAGCAATCAGCCCCAGCATTTT	CAISDRDSNQPQHF
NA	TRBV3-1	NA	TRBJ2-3	TGTGCCAGCAGCCAAGGGAGTTTCGAGGTAGGAGATACGCAGTATTTT	CASSQGSFEVGDTQYF
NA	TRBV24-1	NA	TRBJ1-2	TGTGCCACCAGTGATTTTCCGGGGGGCGACTATGGCTACACCTTC	CATSDFPGGDYGYTF
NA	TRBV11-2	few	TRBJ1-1	TGTGCCAGCAAGGGGGAAATTCTTGAAGCTTTCTTT	CASKGEILEAFF
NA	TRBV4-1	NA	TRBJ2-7	TGCGCCAGCAGCCCGTCAAGGAGGGCAGGTTTGGAGCAGTACTTC	CASSPSRRAGLEQYF
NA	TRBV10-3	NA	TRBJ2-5	TGTGCCATCAGGGCCGTGGAGACCCAGTACTTC	CAIRAVETQYF
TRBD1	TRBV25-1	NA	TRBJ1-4	TGTGCCAGCAGTTTGGGGACAGAGGGTTGGGAAAAACTGTTTTTT	CASSLGTEGWEKLFF
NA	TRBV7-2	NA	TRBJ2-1	TGTGCCAGCAGCTTTAATCCCTCCTGGGGTGAGCAGTTCTTC	CASSFNPSWGEQFF
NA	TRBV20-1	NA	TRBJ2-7	TGCAGTGCTGGCCCGTCAGGGGACTCCTACGAGCAGTACTTC	CSAGPSGDSYEQYF
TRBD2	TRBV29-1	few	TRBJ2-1	TGCAGCGTAGGGACTAGCGAGAATGAGCAGTTCTTC	CSVGTSENEQFF
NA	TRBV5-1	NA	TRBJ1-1	TGCGCCAGCAGCCAAATCCCATCTAACACTGAAGCTTTCTTT	CASSQIPSNTEAFF
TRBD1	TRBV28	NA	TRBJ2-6	TGTGCCAGCAGCCATACAGGGGGCCTCGCTGGGGCCAACGTCCTGACTTTC	CASSHTGGLAGANVLTF
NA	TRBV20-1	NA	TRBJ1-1	TGCAGTGCTAGAGTGGGGTTGGATGACACTGAAGCTTTCTTT	CSARVGLDDTEAFF
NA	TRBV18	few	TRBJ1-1	TGTGCCAGCTCACCAGAGACCGGCCCCCTGAACACTGAAGCTTTCTTT	CASSPETGPLNTEAFF
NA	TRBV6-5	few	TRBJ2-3	TGTGCCAGCAGTTACTCTGGCCAAGGGGCAGATACGCAGTATTTT	CASSYSGQGADTQYF
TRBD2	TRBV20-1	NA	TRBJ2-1	TGCAGTGCTAGGAGCGGGGGGGCCGGAAGTGAGCAGTTCTTC	CSARSGGAGSEQFF
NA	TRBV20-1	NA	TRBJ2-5	TGCAGTGCTAGTGGACCCGGGACACAGAATCAAGAGACCCAGTACTTC	CSASGPGTQNQETQYF
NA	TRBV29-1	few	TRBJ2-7	TGCAGCGTTAGGCCGGGTAGGAACGAGCAGTACTTC	CSVRPGRNEQYF
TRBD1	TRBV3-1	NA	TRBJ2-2	TGTGCCAGCAGCCATGAGGACAGGGCCGGGGAGCTGTTTTTT	CASSHEDRAGELFF